The rows below give T cell receptor beta chains drawn from one sample of a study of blood T cell repertoires in COVID-19. Produced via immunoSEQ multiplex PCR; TCRdb's table is partial and in-frame only. The sample carries about 96,000 clones, over 85% recorded once. The sequenced sample was peripheral blood. All receptors come from a human donor with COVID-19, enrolled during active disease. The donor label of this sample is uncertain. Each CDR3 is given with its conserved first and last residue. D genes are given only for firm matches. Where a row states a size, it is once, few, many or the class of an expanded clone; other rows omit it.

v_call: TRBV3-1/TRBV3-2
j_call: TRBJ1-1
d_call: -
cdr3_length: 15
clone_size: -
cdr3_nt: TGTGCCAGCAGCCAAGGACAGAGGAAGTACACTGAAGCTTTCTTT
cdr3_aa: CASSQGQRKYTEAFF

v_call: TRBV6-5
j_call: TRBJ1-2
d_call: -
cdr3_length: 13
clone_size: once
cdr3_nt: TGTGCCAGCAGTACCCAGACGGGGGGCGGCTACACCTTC
cdr3_aa: CASSTQTGGGYTF

v_call: TRBV9
j_call: TRBJ1-5
d_call: TRBD1
cdr3_length: 15
clone_size: -
cdr3_nt: TGTGCCAGCAGCGTCGGACAGGGACGGGATCAGCCCCAGCATTTT
cdr3_aa: CASSVGQGRDQPQHF

v_call: TRBV2
j_call: TRBJ1-4
d_call: -
cdr3_length: 15
clone_size: -
cdr3_nt: TGTGCCAGCAGGGCAAGGACTGCAACTAATGAAAAACTGTTTTTT
cdr3_aa: CASRARTATNEKLFF

v_call: TRBV6-5
j_call: TRBJ1-5
d_call: TRBD1
cdr3_length: 11
clone_size: -
cdr3_nt: TGTGCTACAGGGGACAATCAGCCCCAGCATTTT
cdr3_aa: CATGDNQPQHF

v_call: TRBV13
j_call: TRBJ1-6
d_call: TRBD1
cdr3_length: 13
clone_size: -
cdr3_nt: TGTGCCAGCAGCGGGACAGCAAATTCACCCCTCCACTTT
cdr3_aa: CASSGTANSPLHF

v_call: TRBV28
j_call: TRBJ1-1
d_call: -
cdr3_length: 14
clone_size: -
cdr3_nt: TGTGCCAGCAGTTGGTTACAGGGAGACACTGAAGCTTTCTTT
cdr3_aa: CASSWLQGDTEAFF

v_call: TRBV6-1
j_call: TRBJ1-4
d_call: -
cdr3_length: 16
clone_size: -
cdr3_nt: TGTGCCAGCAGTGAAGCACAGCCAGACAGCAATGAAAAACTGTTTTTT
cdr3_aa: CASSEAQPDSNEKLFF

v_call: TRBV5-1
j_call: TRBJ1-1
d_call: -
cdr3_length: 16
clone_size: -
cdr3_nt: TGCGCCAGCAGCTTGTTAATCGGCGCGGAAAACACTGAAGCTTTCTTT
cdr3_aa: CASSLLIGAENTEAFF

v_call: TRBV18
j_call: TRBJ2-7
d_call: TRBD2
cdr3_length: 16
clone_size: -
cdr3_nt: TGTGCCAGCTCAGTGTCACTAGCGGGGGATGGGTACGAGCAGTACTTC
cdr3_aa: CASSVSLAGDGYEQYF

v_call: TRBV28
j_call: TRBJ2-3
d_call: -
cdr3_length: 14
clone_size: -
cdr3_nt: TGTGCCAGCAGTGCAGAGGGCCTGGGAGATACGCAGTATTTT
cdr3_aa: CASSAEGLGDTQYF

v_call: TRBV29-1
j_call: TRBJ2-1
d_call: TRBD2
cdr3_length: 14
clone_size: -
cdr3_nt: TGCAGCGTTTCAGGCGGGAGCTCCTACAATGAGCAGTTCTTC
cdr3_aa: CSVSGGSSYNEQFF

v_call: TRBV6-5
j_call: TRBJ2-7
d_call: -
cdr3_length: 15
clone_size: -
cdr3_nt: TGTGCCAGCAGGATGGGACACCTTTTCTCCTACGAGCAGTACTTC
cdr3_aa: CASRMGHLFSYEQYF

v_call: TRBV4-2
j_call: TRBJ2-1
d_call: -
cdr3_length: 13
clone_size: -
cdr3_nt: TGTGCCAGCAGCCTGGCCCTTGAGGGTGAGCAGTTCTTC
cdr3_aa: CASSLALEGEQFF